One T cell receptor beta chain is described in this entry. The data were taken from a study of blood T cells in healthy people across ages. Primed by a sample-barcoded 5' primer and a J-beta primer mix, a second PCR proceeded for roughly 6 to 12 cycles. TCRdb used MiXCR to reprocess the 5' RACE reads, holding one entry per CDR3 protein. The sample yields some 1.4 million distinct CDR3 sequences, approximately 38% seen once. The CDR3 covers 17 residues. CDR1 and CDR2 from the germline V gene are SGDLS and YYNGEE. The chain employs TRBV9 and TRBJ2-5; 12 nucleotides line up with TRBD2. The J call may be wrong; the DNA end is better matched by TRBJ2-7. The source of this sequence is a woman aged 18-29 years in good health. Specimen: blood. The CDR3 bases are TGTGCCAGCAGCGTAGCAGGGAGGGGACTAGCGGGCAACGAGCAGTACTTC. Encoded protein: CASSVAGRGLAGNEQYF.